This entry is about one TCR beta chain. What it binds is not known. The V and J ends lost 3 bases and 0 bases, in that order; junction bases with no gene match: 9. The CDR3 contains 17 residues. Germline loops: CDR1 MGHRA, CDR2 YSYEKL. The data were taken from a study of cytomegalovirus exposure and HLA in healthy donors. Regarding the study as a whole: It was likely that a cluster of highly shared sequence variants was a sequencing artifact. Excluded: some indistinguishable V segments such as TRBV6-2 and TRBV6-3.

The PCR was carried out with 60 Vbeta primers and 13 Jbeta primers. TCRdb's table, derived via immunoSEQ multiplex PCR, lists solely in-frame clones and lacks some. The sample consists of under 150,000 clones, 70% to 80% of them appearing once. The sequenced material came from PBMCs. The sequence came from a woman aged 55 to 70 in good health and CMV-seronegative. V is TRBV4-1 and J is TRBJ2-7, with 9 positions matching TRBD2. This CDR3 reads CASSQRGSGGFSYEQYF. Written as DNA, the CDR3 is TGCGCCAGCAGCCAGCGAGGTAGCGGGGGTTTCTCCTACGAGCAGTACTTC.